This T cell receptor beta chain was documented in a study of CD8+ T cells in alopecia areata. The overall study: Treated patients were dosed with oral tofacitinib, taking 5 to 10 mg twice daily.

Germline lookup yields CDR1 SGHTA and CDR2 FQGTGA. The ends were cut back, 5 bases at V and 3 bases at J, with 8 bases in the middle. The CDR3 spans 14 residues. Treatment specified: oral pan-JAK inhibitor, 5-10 mg twice daily. Once RNA had been extracted, it was reverse transcribed into cDNA to act as the sequencing template. The method was immunoSEQ multiplex PCR; TCRdb's version includes in-frame clones alone and lacks a portion of them. The repertoire holds roughly 200,000 clones, with 40% to 45% as singletons. This sequence originates from a human donor with alopecia areata. V and J are TRBV7-3 and TRBJ2-6; no firm D call. The sequences come from CD4+ T cells sorted from blood, collected at approximately week 36, from a patient treated with tofacitinib. The CDR3 DNA follows: TGTGCCAGCAGCCCGCGGCGTGGGGCCAACGTCCTGACTTTC. This gives the protein CASSPRRGANVLTF.